This TCR beta chain originates from a study of shared T cell receptors in the human thymus. The table came from immunoSEQ multiplex PCR; TCRdb's copy has only in-frame clones and leaves some out. The repertoire holds a few hundred thousand clones, with more than 85% as singletons. The specimen sequenced was thymocytes. The TCR originated in a human donor.

The CDR3 DNA sequence: TGTGCCAGTAGAACGCGAGCAGCTAGGGGAACTAATACGCAGTATTTT. Protein sequence: CASRTRAARGTNTQYF. The chain links TRBV19 to TRBJ2-3; perhaps TRBD1 as D (5 bases). Per the germline V gene, CDR1 is LNHDA and CDR2 is SQIVND (reference sequence). The CDR3 contains 16 residues. V shed 6 bases and J shed 7 bases, with 23 bases lying between them.